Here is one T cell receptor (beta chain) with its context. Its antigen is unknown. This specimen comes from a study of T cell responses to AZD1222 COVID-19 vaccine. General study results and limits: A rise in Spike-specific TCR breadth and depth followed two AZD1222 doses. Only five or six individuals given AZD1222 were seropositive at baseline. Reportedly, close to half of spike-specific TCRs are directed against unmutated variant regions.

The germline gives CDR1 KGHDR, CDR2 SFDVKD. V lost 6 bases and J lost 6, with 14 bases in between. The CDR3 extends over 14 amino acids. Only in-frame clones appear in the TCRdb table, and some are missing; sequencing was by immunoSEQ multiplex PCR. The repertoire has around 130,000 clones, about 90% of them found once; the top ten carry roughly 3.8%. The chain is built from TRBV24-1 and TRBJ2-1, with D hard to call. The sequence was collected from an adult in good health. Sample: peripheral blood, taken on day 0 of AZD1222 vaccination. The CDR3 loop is CATSSDGVGNEQFF. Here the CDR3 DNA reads TGTGCCACCAGTTCGGATGGGGTCGGCAATGAGCAGTTCTTC.